The 10 T cell receptor beta chains below come from one sample, sequenced in a study of T cells in Graves' hyperthyroidism and ophthalmopathy. Authors of the study amplified TCR beta CDR3 regions from RNA transcripts. Carried out on the TCR CDR3, a first-round RT-PCR used the HTBI primer set. One entry per CDR3 protein results from TCRdb running MiXCR on the multiplex PCR reads. Of roughly 510,000 distinct CDR3 sequences listed, over 45% are singletons. Sequenced: peripheral blood or thyroid tissue (not recorded which). These receptors originate from an adult woman with Graves' disease, either hyperthyroidism or ophthalmopathy (not recorded which).

This clonotype was picked up many times. This chain connects TRBV27 to TRBJ1-6; D not resolved. The CDR3 extends over 12 amino acids. The germline CDR1 and CDR2 sequences are MNHEY and SMNVEV (reference sequence). The V end was cut by 3 bases, the J end by 8 bases, with 5 bases between. In nucleotides, the CDR3 is TGTGCCAGCAGTTTTACGCATTCACCCCTCCACTTT. It specifies CASSFTHSPLHF.

CDR3 in amino acids: CAISEPGQGNYGYTF. CDR3 nucleotide sequence: TGTGCCATCAGTGAGCCCGGACAGGGGAACTATGGCTACACCTTC. The chain has TRBV10-3 and TRBJ1-2, with 9 positions matching TRBD1. Germline CDR1 and CDR2: ENHRY and SYGVKD. The ends lost 2 bases at V and 2 bases at J; junction bases unmatched: 3. The CDR3 sequence is 15 residues long.

The CDR3 sequence is CASSTGTGRGYTF. CDR3 nucleotides: TGTGCCAGCAGCACCGGGACAGGGAGAGGCTACACCTTC. V and J are TRBV7-8 and TRBJ1-2; 9 nucleotides match TRBD1. The CDR3 has 13 amino acids. Trimming took 5 bases from V and 8 from J; bases not matched to a gene: 6. Germline CDR1 SGHVS, CDR2 FQNEAQ. Variable domain in full (rest from reference TRBV7-8 and TRBJ1-2): GAGVSQSPRYKVAKRGQDVALRCDPISGHVSLFWYQQALGQGPEFLTYFQNEAQLDKSGLPSDRFFAERPEGSVSTLKIQRTQQEDSAVYLCASSTGTGRGYTFGSGTRLTVV.

This clonotype occurred many times. The chain uses TRBV10-3 and TRBJ1-2; TRBD1 matches at 8 bases. The length of the CDR3 is 16 residues. The germline gives CDR1 ENHRY, CDR2 SYGVKD. Trimming took 4 bases from V and 4 from J; bases not matched to a gene: 11. CDR3 DNA: TGTGCCATCAGTGGACGACAGGGACAGGACCCCTATGGCTACACCTTC. It codes for CAISGRQGQDPYGYTF.

This clonotype has only a few counts. The chain joins TRBV10-2 to TRBJ1-2; D gene unclear. V lost 3 bases and J 5 bases, leaving 10 bases between the germline ends. In germline, CDR1 is WSHSY, CDR2 SAAADI. The CDR3 has 13 amino acids. CDR3 sequence: CASSEYVRYGYTF. The CDR3 DNA is TGCGCCAGCAGTGAATATGTTCGGTATGGCTACACCTTC.

This clonotype was counted many times. The chain employs TRBV25-1 and TRBJ1-2, with 7 nucleotides matching TRBD1. Germline V gives CDR1 MGHDK, CDR2 SYGVNS. The CDR3 runs 14 residues. J lost 8 bases, V lost 6 bases, and 12 bases had no gene match. The CDR3 reads CASSPTRQGGGYTF. The CDR3 DNA reads TGTGCCAGCAGCCCCACTCGACAGGGAGGAGGCTACACCTTC.

The chain uses TRBV29-1 and TRBJ2-6; D is undetermined. V was trimmed by 7 bases and J by 2 bases, leaving 12 bases between them. The CDR3 sequence is 14 residues long. The V gene's germline CDR1 is SQVTM and CDR2 ANQGSEA. The CDR3 nucleotides read TGCAGCGCACAAGGCGCGGCTGGGGCCAACGTCCTGACTTTC. Its translation is CSAQGAAGANVLTF.

CDR3 loop: CSASRGGQIATNEKLFF. CDR3 nucleotide sequence: TGCAGTGCTAGCAGGGGAGGCCAGATCGCAACTAATGAAAAACTGTTTTTT. The V gene is TRBV20-1, the J gene TRBJ1-4, with D perhaps matching TRBD1 (6 bases). Germline CDR1 reads DFQATT; CDR2 reads SNEGSKA (reference sequence). This CDR3 spans 17 amino acids. Trimming removed 3 bases from V and 0 bases from J, with 17 bases in between.

This chain connects TRBV7-9 to TRBJ1-4, with 7 nucleotides matching TRBD1. This CDR3 has 15 amino acids. Germline CDR1 and CDR2: SEHNR and FQNEAQ (reference sequence). V was pared by 8 bases and J by 7 bases, with 13 bases of the junction left unmatched. The CDR3 nucleotides read TGTGCCAGCTCACCGGACAGGTCGCGAGGTGAAAAACTGTTTTTT. It encodes CASSPDRSRGEKLFF.

This clonotype has ten or more counts. The V gene is TRBV20-1, the J gene TRBJ2-7; perhaps TRBD1 as D (5 bases). The CDR3 covers 12 residues. The germline V and J ends were trimmed by 4 bases and 4 bases, with 11 bases remaining between them. Looked up from germline, CDR1 is DFQATT and CDR2 is SNEGSKA (reference sequence). The CDR3 region has the DNA TGCAGTGCTATGCCGACAGAATACGAGCAGTACTTC. Residues: CSAMPTEYEQYF.